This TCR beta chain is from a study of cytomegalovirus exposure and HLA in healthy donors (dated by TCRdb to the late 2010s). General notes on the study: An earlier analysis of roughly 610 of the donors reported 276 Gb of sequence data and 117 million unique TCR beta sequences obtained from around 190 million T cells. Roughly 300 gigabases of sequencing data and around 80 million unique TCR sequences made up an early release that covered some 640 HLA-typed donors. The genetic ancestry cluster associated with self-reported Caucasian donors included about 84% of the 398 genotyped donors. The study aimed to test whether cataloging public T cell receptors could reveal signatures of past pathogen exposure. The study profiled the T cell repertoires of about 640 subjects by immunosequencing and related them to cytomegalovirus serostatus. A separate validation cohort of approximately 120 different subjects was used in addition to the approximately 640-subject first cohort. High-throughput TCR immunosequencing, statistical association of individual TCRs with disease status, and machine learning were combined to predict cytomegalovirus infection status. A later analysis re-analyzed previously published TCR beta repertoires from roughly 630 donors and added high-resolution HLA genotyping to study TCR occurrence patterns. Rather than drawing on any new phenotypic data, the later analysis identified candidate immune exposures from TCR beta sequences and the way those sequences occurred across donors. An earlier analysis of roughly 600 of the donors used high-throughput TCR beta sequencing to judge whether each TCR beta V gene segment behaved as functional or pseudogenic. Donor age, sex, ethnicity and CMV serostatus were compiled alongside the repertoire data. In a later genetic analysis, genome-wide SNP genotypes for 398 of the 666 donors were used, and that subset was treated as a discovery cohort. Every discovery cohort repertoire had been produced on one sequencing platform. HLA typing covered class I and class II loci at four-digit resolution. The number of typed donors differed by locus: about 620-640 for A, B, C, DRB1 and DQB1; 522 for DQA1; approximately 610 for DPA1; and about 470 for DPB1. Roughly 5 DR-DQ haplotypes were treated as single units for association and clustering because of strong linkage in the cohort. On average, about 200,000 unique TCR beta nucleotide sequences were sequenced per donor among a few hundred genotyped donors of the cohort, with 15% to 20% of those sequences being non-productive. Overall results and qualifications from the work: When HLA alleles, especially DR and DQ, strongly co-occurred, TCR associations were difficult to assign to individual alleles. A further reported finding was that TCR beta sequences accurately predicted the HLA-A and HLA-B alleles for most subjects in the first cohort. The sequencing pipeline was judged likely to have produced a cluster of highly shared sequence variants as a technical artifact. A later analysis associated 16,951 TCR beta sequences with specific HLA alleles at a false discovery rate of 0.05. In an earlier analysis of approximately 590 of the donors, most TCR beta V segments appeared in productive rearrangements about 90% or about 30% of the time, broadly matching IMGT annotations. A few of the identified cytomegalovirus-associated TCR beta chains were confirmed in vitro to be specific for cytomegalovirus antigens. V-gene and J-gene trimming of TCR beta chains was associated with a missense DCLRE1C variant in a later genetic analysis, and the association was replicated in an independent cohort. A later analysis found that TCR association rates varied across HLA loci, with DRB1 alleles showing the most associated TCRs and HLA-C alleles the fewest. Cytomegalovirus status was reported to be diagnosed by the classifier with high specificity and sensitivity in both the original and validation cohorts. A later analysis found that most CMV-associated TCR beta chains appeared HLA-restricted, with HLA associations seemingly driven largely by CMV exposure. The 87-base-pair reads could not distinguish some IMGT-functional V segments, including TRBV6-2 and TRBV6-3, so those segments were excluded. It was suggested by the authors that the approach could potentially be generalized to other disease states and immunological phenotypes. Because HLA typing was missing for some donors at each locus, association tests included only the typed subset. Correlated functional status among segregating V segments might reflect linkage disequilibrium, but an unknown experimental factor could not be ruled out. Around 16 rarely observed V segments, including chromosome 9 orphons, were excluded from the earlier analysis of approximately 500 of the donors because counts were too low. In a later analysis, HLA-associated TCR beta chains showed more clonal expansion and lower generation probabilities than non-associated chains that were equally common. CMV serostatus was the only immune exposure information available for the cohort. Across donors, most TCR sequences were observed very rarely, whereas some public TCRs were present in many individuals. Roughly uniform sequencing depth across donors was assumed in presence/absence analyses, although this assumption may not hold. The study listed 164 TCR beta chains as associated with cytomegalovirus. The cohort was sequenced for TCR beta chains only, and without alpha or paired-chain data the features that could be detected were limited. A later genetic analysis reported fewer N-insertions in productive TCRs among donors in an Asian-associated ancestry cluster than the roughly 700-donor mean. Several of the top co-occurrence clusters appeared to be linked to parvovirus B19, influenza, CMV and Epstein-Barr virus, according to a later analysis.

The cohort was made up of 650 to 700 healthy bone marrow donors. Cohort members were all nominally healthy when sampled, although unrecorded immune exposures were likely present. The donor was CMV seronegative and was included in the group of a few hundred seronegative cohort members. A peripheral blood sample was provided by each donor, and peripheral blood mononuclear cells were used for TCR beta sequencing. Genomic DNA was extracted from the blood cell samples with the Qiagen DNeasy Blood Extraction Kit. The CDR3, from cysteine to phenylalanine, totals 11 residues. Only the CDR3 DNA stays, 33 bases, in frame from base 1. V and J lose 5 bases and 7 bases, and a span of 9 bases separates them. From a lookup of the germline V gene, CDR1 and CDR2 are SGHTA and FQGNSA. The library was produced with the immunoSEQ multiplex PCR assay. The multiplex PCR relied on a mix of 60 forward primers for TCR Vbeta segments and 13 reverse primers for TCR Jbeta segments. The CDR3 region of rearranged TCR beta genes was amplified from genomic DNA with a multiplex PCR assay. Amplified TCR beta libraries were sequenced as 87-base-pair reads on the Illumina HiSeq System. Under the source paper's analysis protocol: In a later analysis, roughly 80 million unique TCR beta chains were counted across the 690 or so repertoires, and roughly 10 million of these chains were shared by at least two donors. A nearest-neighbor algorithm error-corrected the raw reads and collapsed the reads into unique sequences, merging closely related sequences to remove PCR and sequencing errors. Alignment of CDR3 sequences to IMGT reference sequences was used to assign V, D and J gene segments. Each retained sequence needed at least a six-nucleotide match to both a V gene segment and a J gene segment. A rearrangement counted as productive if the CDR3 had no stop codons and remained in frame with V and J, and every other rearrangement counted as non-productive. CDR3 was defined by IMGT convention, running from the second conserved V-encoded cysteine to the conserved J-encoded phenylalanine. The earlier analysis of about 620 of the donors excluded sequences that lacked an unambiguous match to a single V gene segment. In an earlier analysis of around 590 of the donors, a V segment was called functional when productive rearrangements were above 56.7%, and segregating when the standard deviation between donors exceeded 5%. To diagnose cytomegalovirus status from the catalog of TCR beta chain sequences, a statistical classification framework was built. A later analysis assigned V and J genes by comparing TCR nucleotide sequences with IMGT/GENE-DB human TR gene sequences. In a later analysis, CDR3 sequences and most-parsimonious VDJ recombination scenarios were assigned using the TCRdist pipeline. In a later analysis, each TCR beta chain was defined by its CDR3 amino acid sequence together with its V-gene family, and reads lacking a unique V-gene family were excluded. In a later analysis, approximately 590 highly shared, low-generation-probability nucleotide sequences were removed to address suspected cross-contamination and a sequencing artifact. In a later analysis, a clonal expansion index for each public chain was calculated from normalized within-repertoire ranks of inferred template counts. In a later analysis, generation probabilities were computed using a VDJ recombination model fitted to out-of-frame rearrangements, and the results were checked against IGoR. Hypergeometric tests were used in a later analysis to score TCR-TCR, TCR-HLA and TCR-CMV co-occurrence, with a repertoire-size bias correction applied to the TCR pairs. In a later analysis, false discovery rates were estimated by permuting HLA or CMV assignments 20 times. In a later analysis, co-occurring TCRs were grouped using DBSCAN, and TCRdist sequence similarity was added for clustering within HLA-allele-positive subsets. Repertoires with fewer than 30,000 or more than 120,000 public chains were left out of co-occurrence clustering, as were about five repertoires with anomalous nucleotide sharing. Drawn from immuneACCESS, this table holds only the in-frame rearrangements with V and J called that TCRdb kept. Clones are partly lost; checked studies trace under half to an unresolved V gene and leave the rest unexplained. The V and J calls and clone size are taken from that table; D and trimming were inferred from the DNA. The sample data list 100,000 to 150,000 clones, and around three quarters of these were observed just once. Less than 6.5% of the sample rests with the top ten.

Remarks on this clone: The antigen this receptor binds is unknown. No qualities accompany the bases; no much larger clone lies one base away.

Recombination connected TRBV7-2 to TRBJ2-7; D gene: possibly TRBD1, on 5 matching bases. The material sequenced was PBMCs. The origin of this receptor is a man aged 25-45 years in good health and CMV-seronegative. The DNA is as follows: TGTGCCAGCAGCGTCAGGGATGAGCAGTACTTC. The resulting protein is CASSVRDEQYF.